The source of this TCR beta chain is a study of blood T cells in healthy people across ages. Study-level findings and limits: Compared with aged donors, long-lived donors showed fewer expanded clones, suggesting selection.

Through a sample-barcoded 5' primer and a J-beta primer mix, a second PCR was run for 7 to 11 cycles. Each cDNA was tagged by a template-switch adaptor containing 12 random nucleotides. One entry per CDR3 protein results from TCRdb running MiXCR on the 5' RACE reads. The repertoire holds around 1,700,000 distinct CDR3 sequences, with about 28% as singletons. As concerns this clonotype: Its antigen is unidentified.

The CDR3 totals 16 residues. V gave up 4 bases and J gave up 6 bases; unmatched junction bases: 10. Germline V gene data show CDR1 as SGHRS and CDR2 as YFSETQ. A minimum of 5 micrograms of total RNA was extracted per sample. Input material: blood. This rearrangement joins TRBV5-1 to TRBJ1-5, with 10 bases lining up with TRBD1. This clonotype was obtained from a woman aged 30 to 39 in good health. As DNA, the CDR3 is TGCGCCAGCAGCCAAGGGACAGGGGTAGGCAGTCAGCCCCAGCATTTT. Amino acids: CASSQGTGVGSQPQHF.